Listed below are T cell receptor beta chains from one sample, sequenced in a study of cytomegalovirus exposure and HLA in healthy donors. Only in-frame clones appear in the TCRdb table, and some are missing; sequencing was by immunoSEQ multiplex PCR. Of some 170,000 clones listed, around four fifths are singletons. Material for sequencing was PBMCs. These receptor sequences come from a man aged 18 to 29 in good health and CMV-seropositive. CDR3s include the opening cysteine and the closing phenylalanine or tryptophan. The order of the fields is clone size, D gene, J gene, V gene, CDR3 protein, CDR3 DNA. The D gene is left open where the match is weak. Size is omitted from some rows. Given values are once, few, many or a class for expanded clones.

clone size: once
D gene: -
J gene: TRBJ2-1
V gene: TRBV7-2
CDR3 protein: CASSYAGIGSDEQFF
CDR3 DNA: TGTGCCAGCAGCTACGCGGGCATTGGGTCGGATGAGCAGTTCTTC

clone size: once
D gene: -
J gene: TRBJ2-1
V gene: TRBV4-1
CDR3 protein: CASSQEGVGGPYNEQFF
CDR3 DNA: TGCGCCAGCAGCCAAGAAGGAGTGGGGGGGCCCTACAATGAGCAGTTCTTC

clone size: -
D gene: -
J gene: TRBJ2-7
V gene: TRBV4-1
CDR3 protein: CASSQDPHSSYEQYF
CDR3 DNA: TGCGCCAGCAGCCAAGATCCGCACAGCTCATACGAGCAGTACTTC

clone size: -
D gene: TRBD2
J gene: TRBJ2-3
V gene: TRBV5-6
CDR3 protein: CASSPLIAGGFNGTDTQYF
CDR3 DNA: TGTGCCAGCAGCCCCCTTATCGCGGGAGGGTTTAACGGTACAGATACGCAGTATTTT

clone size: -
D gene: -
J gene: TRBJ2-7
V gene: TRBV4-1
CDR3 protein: CASSQATGTYEQYF
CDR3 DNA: TGCGCCAGCAGCCAAGCAACAGGTACCTACGAGCAGTACTTC

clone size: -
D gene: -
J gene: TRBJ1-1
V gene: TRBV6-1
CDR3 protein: CASSRRGNTEAFF
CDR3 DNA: TGTGCCAGCAGTAGGCGGGGAAACACTGAAGCTTTCTTT

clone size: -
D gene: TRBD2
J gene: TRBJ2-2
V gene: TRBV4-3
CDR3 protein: CASSQDQGTSGRRNTGELFF
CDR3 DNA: TGCGCCAGCAGCCAAGATCAAGGGACTAGCGGGAGACGGAACACCGGGGAGCTGTTTTTT

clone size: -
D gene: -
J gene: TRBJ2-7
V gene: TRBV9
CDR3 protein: CASSPRGDSSYEQYF
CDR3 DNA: TGTGCCAGCAGCCCCAGGGGGGATAGCTCCTACGAGCAGTACTTC

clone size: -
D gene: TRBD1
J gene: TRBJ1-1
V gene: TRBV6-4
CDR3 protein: CASRDSGGETEAFF
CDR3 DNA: TGTGCCAGCAGGGATTCAGGGGGCGAGACTGAAGCTTTCTTT

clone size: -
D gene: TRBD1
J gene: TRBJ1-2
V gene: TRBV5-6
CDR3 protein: CASSPETGSNLYGYTF
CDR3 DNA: TGTGCCAGCAGCCCGGAGACAGGGAGTAACCTCTATGGCTACACCTTC

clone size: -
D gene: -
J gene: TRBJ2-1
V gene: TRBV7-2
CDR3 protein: CASSSRRLSGASEQFF
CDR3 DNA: TGTGCCAGCAGCTCGAGGAGGCTTTCAGGGGCATCTGAGCAGTTCTTC

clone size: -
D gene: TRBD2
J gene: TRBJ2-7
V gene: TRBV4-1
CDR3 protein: CASSQVNRAGGQYF
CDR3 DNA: TGCGCCAGCAGCCAAGTAAACAGGGCGGGGGGGCAGTACTTC

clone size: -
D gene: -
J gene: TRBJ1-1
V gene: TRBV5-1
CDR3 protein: CASSFRGEGTEAFF
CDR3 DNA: TGCGCCAGCAGCTTCAGGGGTGAGGGGACTGAAGCTTTCTTT

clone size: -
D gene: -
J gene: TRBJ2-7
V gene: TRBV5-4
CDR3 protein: CASSLGSSEYYEQYF
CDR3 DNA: TGTGCCAGCAGCTTGGGGTCTAGCGAGTACTACGAGCAGTACTTC

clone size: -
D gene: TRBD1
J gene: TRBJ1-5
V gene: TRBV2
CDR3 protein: CASSQGAGVNQPQHF
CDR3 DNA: TGTGCCAGCAGCCAGGGGGCCGGGGTTAATCAGCCCCAGCATTTT

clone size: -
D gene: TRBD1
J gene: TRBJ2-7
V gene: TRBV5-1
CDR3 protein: CASSRDRGSYEQYF
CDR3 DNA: TGCGCCAGCAGCCGTGACAGGGGAAGCTACGAGCAGTACTTC

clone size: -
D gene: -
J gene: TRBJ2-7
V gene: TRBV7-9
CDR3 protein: CASSPGRGEQYF
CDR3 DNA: TGTGCCAGCAGCCCGGGCCGGGGCGAGCAGTACTTC

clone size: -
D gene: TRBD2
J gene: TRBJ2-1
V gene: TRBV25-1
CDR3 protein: CASSGGGDYNEQFF
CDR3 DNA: TGTGCCAGCAGTGGGGGAGGGGACTACAATGAGCAGTTCTTC

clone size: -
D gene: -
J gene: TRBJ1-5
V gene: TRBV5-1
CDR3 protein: CASSYDGQLNQPQHF
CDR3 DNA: TGCGCCAGCAGCTATGACGGACAGCTGAATCAGCCCCAGCATTTT

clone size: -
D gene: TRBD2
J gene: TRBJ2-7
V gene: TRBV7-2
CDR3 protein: CASRLTSGSYEQYF
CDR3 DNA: TGTGCCAGCAGATTGACTAGCGGCTCCTACGAGCAGTACTTC

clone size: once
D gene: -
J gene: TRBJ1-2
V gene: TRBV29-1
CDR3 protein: CSAWEGRKANYGYTF
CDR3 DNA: TGCAGCGCCTGGGAGGGCAGGAAAGCTAACTATGGCTACACCTTC

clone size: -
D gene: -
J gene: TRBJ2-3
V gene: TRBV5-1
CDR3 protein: CASSPGGGLVRDTQYF
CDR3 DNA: TGCGCCAGCAGCCCTGGGGGGGGCCTAGTCAGAGATACGCAGTATTTT

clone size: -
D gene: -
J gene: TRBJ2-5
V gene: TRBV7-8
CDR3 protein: CASSFRDSQETQYF
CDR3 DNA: TGTGCCAGCAGCTTCCGGGACTCGCAAGAGACCCAGTACTTC

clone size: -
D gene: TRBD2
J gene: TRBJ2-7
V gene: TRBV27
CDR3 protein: CASSIGSGSHEQYF
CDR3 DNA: TGTGCCAGCAGCATCGGTAGCGGGAGCCACGAGCAGTACTTC

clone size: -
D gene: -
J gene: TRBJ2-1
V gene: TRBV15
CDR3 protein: CATSRAPEQFF
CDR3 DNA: TGTGCCACCAGCAGAGCCCCGGAGCAGTTCTTC

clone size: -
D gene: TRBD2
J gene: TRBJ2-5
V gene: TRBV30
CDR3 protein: CAWSVIAGGGETQYF
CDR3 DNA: TGTGCCTGGAGTGTAATAGCGGGAGGCGGGGAGACCCAGTACTTC

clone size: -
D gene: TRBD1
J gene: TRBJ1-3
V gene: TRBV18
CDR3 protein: CASSPILNRGFSGNTIYF
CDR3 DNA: TGTGCCAGCTCACCGATTCTGAACAGGGGGTTCTCTGGAAACACCATATATTTT

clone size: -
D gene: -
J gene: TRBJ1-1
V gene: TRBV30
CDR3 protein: CAWSWGGPNTEAFF
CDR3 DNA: TGTGCCTGGAGTTGGGGGGGGCCGAACACTGAAGCTTTCTTT

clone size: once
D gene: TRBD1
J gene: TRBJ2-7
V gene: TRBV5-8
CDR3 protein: CASSLGGTGGSYEQYF
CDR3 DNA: TGTGCCAGCAGCTTGGGGGGGACAGGGGGATCCTACGAGCAGTACTTC

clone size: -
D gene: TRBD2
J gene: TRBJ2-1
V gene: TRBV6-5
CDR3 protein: CASSRLAGPYNEQFF
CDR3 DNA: TGTGCCAGCAGTAGACTAGCGGGACCGTACAATGAGCAGTTCTTC

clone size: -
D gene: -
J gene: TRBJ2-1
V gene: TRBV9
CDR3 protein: CASSVAQYNEQFF
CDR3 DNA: TGTGCCAGCAGCGTAGCTCAGTACAATGAGCAGTTCTTC

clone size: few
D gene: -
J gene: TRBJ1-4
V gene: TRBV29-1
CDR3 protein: CSVAWRASEKLFF
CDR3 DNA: TGCAGCGTTGCATGGCGGGCGAGTGAAAAACTGTTTTTT

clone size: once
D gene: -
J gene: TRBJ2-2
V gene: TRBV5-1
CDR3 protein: CASSSWTVANTGELFF
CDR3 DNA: TGCGCCAGCAGCTCGTGGACAGTAGCAAACACCGGGGAGCTGTTTTTT